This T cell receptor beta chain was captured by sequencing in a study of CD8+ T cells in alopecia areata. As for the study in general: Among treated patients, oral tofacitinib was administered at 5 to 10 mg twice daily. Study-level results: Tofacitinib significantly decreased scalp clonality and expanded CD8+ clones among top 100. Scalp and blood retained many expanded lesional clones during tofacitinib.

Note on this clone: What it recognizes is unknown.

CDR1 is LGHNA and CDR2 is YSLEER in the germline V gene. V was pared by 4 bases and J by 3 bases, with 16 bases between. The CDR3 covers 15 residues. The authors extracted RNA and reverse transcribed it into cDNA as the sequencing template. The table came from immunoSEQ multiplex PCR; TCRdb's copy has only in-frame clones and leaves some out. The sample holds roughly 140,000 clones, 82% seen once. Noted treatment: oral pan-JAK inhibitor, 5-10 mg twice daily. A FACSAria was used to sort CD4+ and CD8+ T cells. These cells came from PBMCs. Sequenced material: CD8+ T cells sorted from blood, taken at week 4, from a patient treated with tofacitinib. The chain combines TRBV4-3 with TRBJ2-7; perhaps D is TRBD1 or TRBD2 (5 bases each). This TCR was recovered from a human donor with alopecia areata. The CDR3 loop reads CASSPTGTDFYEQYF. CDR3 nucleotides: TGCGCCAGCAGCCCTACCGGGACGGACTTCTACGAGCAGTACTTC.